These 10 T cell receptor beta chains share one sample of origin, sequenced in a study of glioma-infiltrating T cells. Using RNA template, CDR3s of TCR alpha and beta were amplified with iRepertoire arm-PCR. TCRdb analysed the multiplex PCR reads with MiXCR anew, one entry per CDR3 protein. The sample consists of about 130,000 distinct CDR3 sequences, 20% to 25% of them appearing once. Sequencing was performed on glioma tissue, nonneoplastic brain tissue, or PBMCs (not recorded which). The source is a human donor with low-grade glioma or glioblastoma, undergoing nonglioma brain surgery, or in good health (not recorded which).

This clonotype has more than one count but fewer than ten. The chain uses TRBV4-1 and TRBJ2-7; TRBD2 matches at 9 bases. CDR1 and CDR2 (germline): MGHRA, YSYEKL. Losses at the gene ends were 4 bases for V and 3 bases for J; bases not matched to a gene: 4. The CDR3 consists of 14 residues. This CDR3 is CASSPGTSYYEQYF. CDR3 DNA sequence: TGCGCCAGCAGCCCCGGGACTAGCTACTACGAGCAGTACTTC.

About this clonotype: One junction end does not reproduce the germline sequence, and a read error may be involved. The chain employs TRBV6-2 or TRBV6-3 and TRBJ1-1; unclear D gene. The CDR3 has 14 amino acids. In germline, CDR1 is MNHEY, CDR2 SVGEGT. For the CDR3, the DNA is TGTGCCAGCAGTTACGACGTAAGATCCGCGGAAGCCTTATTT. Translating gives CASSYDVRSAEALF.

A note on this clonotype: A read error is possible here, since a much larger clone lies one base away. CDR3 coding DNA: TGCGCCAGCATCCAAGTAGAGTACTACGAGCAGTACTTC. Its protein product is CASIQVEYYEQYF. This rearrangement joins TRBV4-1 to TRBJ2-7; the D is unclear. Germline V gives CDR1 MGHRA, CDR2 YSYEKL. The CDR3 length is 13 residues.

In this sample, this clonotype turned up once. This may come from a read error, since a much larger clone is one base off. CDR3 bases: TGTGCCAGCAGCCACGAGCTCGAATCACCCCTCCACTTT. Translated, it gives CASSHELESPLHF. The chain links TRBV7-9 to TRBJ1-6; no definite D call. Trimming took 5 bases from V and 10 from J, leaving 12 bases between them. Germline CDR1 SEHNR, CDR2 FQNEAQ (reference sequence). This CDR3 comprises 13 residues.

This clonotype was counted ten times or more. This rearrangement joins TRBV20-1 to TRBJ2-1; weak D call: TRBD2 (6 bases). This CDR3 contains 14 residues. Trimming stripped 0 bases from V and 8 bases from J, with 14 bases between. CDR1 is DFQATT, CDR2 SNEGSKA, per germline (reference sequence). The CDR3 sequence is CSAREGGWIDEQFF. Written as DNA, the CDR3 is TGCAGTGCTAGAGAGGGGGGTTGGATCGATGAGCAGTTCTTC.

About this clonotype itself: It may be a read error: a sequence one base away is much more abundant. CDR3: CAISWTRGNGNTIYF. In nucleotides, the CDR3 is TGTGCCATCAGTTGGACAAGGGGCAACGGAAACACCATATATTTT. V and J are TRBV6-9 and TRBJ1-3; the D gene is possibly TRBD1 (5 bases). This CDR3 has 15 amino acids. The germline V gene encodes CDR1 MNHGY and CDR2 SVAAGI.

This clonotype has only one observation. A junction boundary mismatches the germline segment, possibly from a read error. The chain has TRBV4-1 and TRBJ1-5; D possibly corresponds to TRBD1 (5 bases). Germline CDR1 MGHRA, CDR2 YSYEKL. The CDR3 runs 15 residues. CDR3 nucleotide sequence: TGCGCCAGCAGCCAAGGTCCCCCACCCAGACAGCCAGTGGATTTT. Its translation: CASSQGPPPRQPVDF.

At least ten counts were recorded for this clonotype. This sequence joins TRBV2 and TRBJ1-1; TRBD1 aligns across 7 bases. V shed 7 bases and J 2 bases; nucleotides not matched to a gene: 10. This CDR3 has 15 amino acids. CDR1 is SNHLY, CDR2 FYNNEI, per germline. The CDR3 bases are TGTGCCAGCACAGTTGGAGCAGGGGGTAACACTGAAGCTTTCTTT. This sequence encodes CASTVGAGGNTEAFF.

This clonotype was observed at least ten times. A read error may be the cause here, since a much bigger clone is one base away. The gene calls are TRBV6-1 and TRBJ2-3; no firm D call. Trimming cost V 7 bases and J 6 bases, with 14 bases left between them. Germline-derived CDR1 and CDR2 are MNHNS and SASEGT. This CDR3 region has 13 residues. The CDR3 loop reads CASTTAGIDTQYF. Written as DNA, the CDR3 is TGTGCCAGCACGACGGCTGGAATTGATACGCAGTATTTT.

This clonotype occurred many times. The rearrangement uses TRBV7-2 and TRBJ2-5; D ambiguous. Germline V gene lookup returns CDR1 SGHTA and CDR2 FQGNSA. The length of the CDR3 is 13 residues. The V end was cut by 2 bases, the J end by 5 bases, with 9 bases between. DNA for the CDR3: TGTGCCAGCAGCTTAAGGTTCGTCGAGACCCAGTACTTC. It yields the protein CASSLRFVETQYF. Together with reference TRBV7-2 and TRBJ2-5, the CDR3 gives the full variable domain: GAGVSQSPSNKVTEKGKDVELRCDPISGHTALYWYRQSLGQGLEFLIYFQGNSAPDKSGLPSDRFSAERTGGSVSTLTIQRTQQEDSAVYLCASSLRFVETQYFGPGTRLLVL.